The next 18 T cell receptor beta chains were all read from a single sample in a study of molecular identifiers for immune sequencing clone quantification. TCRdb passed the PCR reads through MiXCR, listing each CDR3 protein once. This table has around 470,000 distinct CDR3 sequences, about 20% appearing once. The sequenced material came from naive CD8+ T cells from blood, with Jurkat cell RNA spiked in. As to subset: FACS-sorted CD8+CD4-CCR7+CD45RA+ naive T cells. The receptors shown here come from a human donor in good health. Some libraries in this study had Jurkat cell RNA spiked in.

The chain is built from TRBV11-2 and TRBJ1-6, with D maybe TRBD1 (5 bases). Deletions cut 0 bases from V and 10 bases from J, with 16 bases between. Per the germline V gene, CDR1 is SGHAT and CDR2 is FQNNGV. This CDR3 is 16 amino acids long. The CDR3 here is CASSLDFTPRGSPLHF. The CDR3 bases are TGTGCCAGCAGCTTAGATTTCACCCCTCGGGGCTCACCCCTCCACTTT.

This clonotype was observed a handful of times. The CDR3 DNA follows: TGTGCCAGCAGCCAAGTTGGGGAGGATGGCTACACCTTC. This encodes CASSQVGEDGYTF. The genes are TRBV14 and TRBJ1-2; D is undetermined. Germline CDR1 and CDR2: SGHDN and FVKESK. V shed 1 base and J shed 6 bases, with 9 bases lying between them. There are 13 residues in the CDR3.

The CDR3 loop is CASTKTGTPSHYGYTF. DNA for the CDR3: TGCGCCAGCACCAAAACCGGGACACCATCCCACTATGGCTACACCTTC. V gene TRBV10-2 combines with J gene TRBJ1-2; D might be TRBD1 (6 bases). Between the trimmed V and J ends, which lost 7 bases and 3 bases, there was a span of 21 bases. Germline loops: CDR1 WSHSY, CDR2 SAAADI. The CDR3 consists of 16 residues.

The chain joins TRBV28 to TRBJ1-2; D ambiguous. The CDR3 runs 15 residues. CDR1 is MDHEN, CDR2 SYDVKM, per germline. With 4 bases removed from V and 6 bases from J, the gap between germline ends came to 18 bases. The CDR3 region has the DNA TGTGCCAGCAGTTCCCCATCCCCCCTCGCCAATGGCTACACCTTC. Protein sequence: CASSSPSPLANGYTF.

The table lists this clonotype with many counts. The gene calls are TRBV19 and TRBJ2-2, with no clear D. In germline, CDR1 is LNHDA, CDR2 SQIVND (reference sequence). The V end was cut by 1 base, the J end by 4 bases, with 4 bases between. CDR3 length: 13 residues. The CDR3 region is CASSIGSTGELFF. CDR3 coding DNA: TGTGCCAGTAGTATAGGGTCCACCGGGGAGCTGTTTTTT. Looking up the rest from reference TRBV19 and TRBJ2-2 gives the full variable domain: DGGITQSPKYLFRKEGQNVTLSCEQNLNHDAMYWYRQDPGQGLRLIYYSQIVNDFQKGDIAEGYSVSREKKESFPLTVTSAQKNPTAFYLCASSIGSTGELFFGEGSRLTVL.

This clonotype was seen more than once but under ten times. The CDR3 is CSPRVPARQETQYF. The CDR3 coding sequence is TGCAGTCCCCGAGTCCCAGCTAGGCAAGAGACCCAGTACTTC. The chain is built from TRBV20-1 and TRBJ2-5; D not certain. V was shortened by 8 bases and J by 2 bases, with 18 bases between the two germline ends. CDR1 and CDR2 (germline): DFQATT, SNEGSKA (reference sequence). The CDR3 extends over 14 amino acids.

The chain is built from TRBV7-6 and TRBJ2-7; 9 nucleotides line up with TRBD1. Germline trimming cut 8 bases from V and 2 bases from J; bases unmatched to any gene: 7. Germline CDR1 reads SGHVS; CDR2 reads FNYEAQ. The CDR3 is 14 amino acids. DNA for the CDR3: TGTGCCAGCCGCTCCGGACAGGGGACCTACGAGCAGTACTTC. Encoded protein: CASRSGQGTYEQYF.

This clonotype has just a few counts. The chain employs TRBV27 and TRBJ1-3; D perhaps matches TRBD1 (6 bases). Trimming removed 3 bases from V and 2 bases from J, with 20 bases in between. Germline V lookup: CDR1 MNHEY, CDR2 SMNVEV (reference sequence). The CDR3 consists of 18 residues. CDR3 nucleotide sequence: TGTGCCAGCAGTTTGCAGGGGAGGGTAAGAGGACCTGGAAACACCATATATTTT. Translated: CASSLQGRVRGPGNTIYF.

Notes on this clonotype: This sequence may be a read error, since a much larger clone differs from it by one base. This chain links TRBV6-6 with TRBJ2-7; D not resolved. Germline CDR1 is MNHNY and CDR2 is SVGAGI (reference sequence). The ends were cut back, 2 bases at V and 2 bases at J, with 19 bases in the middle. The CDR3 runs to 17 residues. This CDR3 reads CASSYTRTDVSTYEQYF. The CDR3 DNA is TGTGCCAGCAGTTACACCCGGACGGACGTGTCAACCTACGAGCAGTACTTC.

This clonotype came up a few times. The chain is built from TRBV24-1 and TRBJ2-5; D not certain. CDR1 is KGHDR, CDR2 SFDVKD, per germline. The CDR3 runs to 13 residues. V was shortened by 3 bases and J by 5 bases, with 9 bases between the two germline ends. The CDR3 region is CATSDRHRETQYF. DNA for the CDR3: TGTGCCACCAGTGATCGTCATAGGGAGACCCAGTACTTC.

This clonotype has a handful of counts. This chain connects TRBV29-1 to TRBJ2-2; 12 nucleotides match TRBD2. The CDR3 is made up of 15 amino acids. The germline CDR1 and CDR2 sequences are SQVTM and ANQGSEA. The trim removed 4 bases at V and 3 bases at J, leaving 3 bases unmatched. The CDR3 coding sequence is TGCAGCGTTGGACTAGCGGGAGACCACACCGGGGAGCTGTTTTTT. It yields the protein CSVGLAGDHTGELFF.

The CDR3 sequence: CASSSLAGGGTGELFF. In nucleotides, the CDR3 is TGTGCCAGCAGCTCACTAGCGGGGGGGGGCACCGGGGAGCTGTTTTTT. The chain employs TRBV7-2 and TRBJ2-2, with 13 bases that match TRBD2. This CDR3 has 16 amino acids. Germline CDR1 SGHTA, CDR2 FQGNSA. Unmatched junction bases numbered 3, after V lost 4 bases and J lost 4 bases.

This clonotype was seen ten or more times. The J gene is TRBJ2-7, the V gene TRBV6-6; D may be TRBD2 (6 bases). Trimming shortened V by 6 bases and J by 7 bases, and 19 bases separated the two germline ends. The V gene's germline CDR1 is MNHNY and CDR2 SVGAGI (reference sequence). The CDR3 spans 14 residues. The CDR3 region is CASSPPGVAGEQYF. As DNA, the CDR3 is TGTGCCAGCAGCCCCCCGGGGGTCGCGGGGGAGCAGTACTTC.

Only a few counts were recorded for this clonotype. V is TRBV20-1 and J is TRBJ2-7; D is unresolved. Between the trimmed V and J ends, which lost 1 base and 2 bases, there was a span of 12 bases. The CDR3 spans 14 residues. The germline gives CDR1 DFQATT, CDR2 SNEGSKA (reference sequence). The CDR3 here is CSARASGYTYEQYF. In DNA, the CDR3 is TGCAGTGCTAGAGCGAGTGGATATACCTACGAGCAGTACTTC.

J is TRBJ1-6 and V is TRBV12-3 or TRBV12-4; TRBD1 matches 7 bases. This CDR3 has 16 amino acids. The ends lost 6 bases at V and 8 bases at J; junction bases unmatched: 13. CDR3 in amino acids: CASSNSGGGADSPLHF. The CDR3 DNA sequence: TGTGCCAGCAGCAACTCGGGAGGGGGCGCGGATTCACCCCTCCACTTT.

This clonotype occurred a few times. V and J are TRBV29-1 and TRBJ2-7; TRBD1 aligns across 11 bases. With 7 bases clipped from V and 4 bases from J, the junction kept 6 bases outside the gene matches. The CDR3 loop spans 13 amino acids. Germline CDR1 reads SQVTM; CDR2 reads ANQGSEA. CDR3 DNA sequence: TGCAGCGCCGGACAGGGGGCTAGATACGAGCAGTACTTC. Translating it yields CSAGQGARYEQYF.

The chain's CDR3 is CASGRGHYSNQPQHF. The CDR3 DNA reads as TGTGCCAGCGGTCGCGGACATTATAGCAATCAGCCCCAGCATTTT. The J gene is TRBJ1-5, the V gene TRBV2, with D possibly TRBD1 on 5 matching bases. Germline CDR1 is SNHLY and CDR2 is FYNNEI. CDR3 length equals 15 residues. The germline V and J ends were trimmed by 8 bases and 0 bases, with 14 bases remaining between them.

In its sample, this clonotype was seen many times. This rearrangement joins TRBV30 to TRBJ2-7; 8 nucleotides align to TRBD2. V lost 0 bases to trimming and J lost 4 bases; unmatched junction nucleotides: 14. Germline V gene sequence: CDR1 GTSNPN, CDR2 SVGIG (reference sequence). CDR3 length: 17 residues. This chain's CDR3 is CAWSVFTSGKAAYEQYF. The CDR3 DNA reads as TGTGCCTGGAGTGTATTTACTAGCGGCAAGGCGGCTTACGAGCAGTACTTC.